Below, one T cell receptor (beta chain) is given with its context. The length of the CDR3 is 15 residues. The germline V gene has CDR1 SGDLS and CDR2 YYNGEE. Trimming pared 0 bases from V and 4 bases from J, leaving 13 bases between. The data derive from a study of control samples from healthy donors and cancer patients. Only in-frame clones appear in the TCRdb table, and some are missing; sequencing was by immunoSEQ multiplex PCR. In the table there are over 120,000 clones, roughly 94% of which are singletons. The chain couples TRBV9 to TRBJ1-1; tentatively, D is TRBD1 (5 bases). The specimen sequenced was PBMCs. This TCR was recovered from a man aged 60 to 69 with colorectal cancer. CDR3 region: CASSVAAQGFTEAFF. CDR3 bases: TGTGCCAGCAGCGTAGCAGCGCAGGGATTCACTGAAGCTTTCTTT.